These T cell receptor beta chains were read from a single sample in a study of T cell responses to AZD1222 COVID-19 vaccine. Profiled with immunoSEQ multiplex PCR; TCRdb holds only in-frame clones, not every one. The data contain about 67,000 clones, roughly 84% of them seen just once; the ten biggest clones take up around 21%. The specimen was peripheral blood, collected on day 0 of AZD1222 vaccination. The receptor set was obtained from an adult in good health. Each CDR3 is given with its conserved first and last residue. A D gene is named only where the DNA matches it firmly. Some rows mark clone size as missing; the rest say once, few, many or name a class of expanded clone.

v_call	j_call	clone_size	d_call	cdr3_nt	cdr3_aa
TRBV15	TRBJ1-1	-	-	TGTGCCACCAGCAGAGCCACAGGGAGCATGAACACTGAAGCTTTCTTT	CATSRATGSMNTEAFF
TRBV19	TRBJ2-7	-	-	TGTGCCAGCCGCGGCCTTAGCCCAACCTACGAGCAGTACTTC	CASRGLSPTYEQYF
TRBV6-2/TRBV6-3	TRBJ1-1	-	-	TGTGCCAGCAGCTTATCCGGGGCGGCACCTGAAGCTTTCTTT	CASSLSGAAPEAFF
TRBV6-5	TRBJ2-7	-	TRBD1	TGTGCCAGCAGTCCCGGGACAGGGATGGTCTACGAGCAGTACTTC	CASSPGTGMVYEQYF
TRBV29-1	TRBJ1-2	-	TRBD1	TGCAGGACGGTAGGACAGGACTATGGCTACACCTTC	CRTVGQDYGYTF
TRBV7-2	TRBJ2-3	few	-	TGTGCCAGCAGCTCCTTCCCCCGGGGGGCCACAGATACGCAGTATTTT	CASSSFPRGATDTQYF
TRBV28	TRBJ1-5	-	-	TGTGCCAGCAGTGGAATTGGGGACCACCAGCCCCAGCATTTT	CASSGIGDHQPQHF
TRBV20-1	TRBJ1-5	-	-	TGCAGTGCTAGTGAGGGTGGCCAGCCCCAGCATTTT	CSASEGGQPQHF
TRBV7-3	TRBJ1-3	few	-	TGTGCCAGCAGCTTAACGGCAGGGGTCCTCTCTGGAAACACCATATATTTT	CASSLTAGVLSGNTIYF
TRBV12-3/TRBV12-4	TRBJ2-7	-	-	TGTGCCAGCAGTGTAGGACGTACGGAGCAGTACTTC	CASSVGRTEQYF
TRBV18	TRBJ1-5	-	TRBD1	TGTGCCAGCTCACCAAGGGACAGTAATCAGCCCCAGCATTTT	CASSPRDSNQPQHF
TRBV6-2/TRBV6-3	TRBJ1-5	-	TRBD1	TGTGCCAGCAGTAAAGGACAGGTGGGTCAGCCCCAGCATTTT	CASSKGQVGQPQHF
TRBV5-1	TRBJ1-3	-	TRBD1	TGCGCCAGCAGTACTGGGACAGGTGGAAACACCATATATTTT	CASSTGTGGNTIYF
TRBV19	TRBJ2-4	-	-	TGTGCCAGTACCAATGGGGGACTTCTTTACTTC	CASTNGGLLYF
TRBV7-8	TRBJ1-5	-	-	TGTGCCAGCAGCTTAGCGGGGGCAGGGGCCACTCATCAGCCCCAGCATTTT	CASSLAGAGATHQPQHF
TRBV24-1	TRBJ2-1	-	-	TGTGCCACCAGTGATTTGTCGAGGAATGAGCAGTTCTTC	CATSDLSRNEQFF
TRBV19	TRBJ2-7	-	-	TGTGCCAGTAGTACCTGGGGGCTCGACGAGCAGTACTTC	CASSTWGLDEQYF
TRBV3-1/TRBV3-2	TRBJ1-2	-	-	TGTGCCAGCAGCCAAGCGGGGGGTGGCTACACCTTC	CASSQAGGGYTF
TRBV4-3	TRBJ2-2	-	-	TGCGCCAGCAGCCTTTCACCGAGGGGGGAGCTGTTTTTT	CASSLSPRGELFF
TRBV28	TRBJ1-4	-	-	TGTGCCAGCAGTTCCCACCGGGGGTTGGGCGAAAAACTGTTTTTT	CASSSHRGLGEKLFF
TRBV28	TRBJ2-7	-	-	TGTGCCAGCACCCAAGCGACAGTCTCCTACGAGCAGTACTTC	CASTQATVSYEQYF
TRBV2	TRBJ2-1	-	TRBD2	TGTGCCAGCAGGACTGGGGGGACTAGCTCCTACAATGAGCAGTTCTTC	CASRTGGTSSYNEQFF
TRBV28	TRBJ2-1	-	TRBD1	TGTGCCAGCAGTTCCTGGGGGACAGGGACCTACAATGAGCAGTTCTTC	CASSSWGTGTYNEQFF
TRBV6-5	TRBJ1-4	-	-	TGTGCCAGCAGCTCTGGACGGAGAGTCAGTGAAAAACTGTTTTTT	CASSSGRRVSEKLFF
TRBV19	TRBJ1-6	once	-	TGTGCCAGTAGTCCCCACAAGGGGGCCCTCCACTTT	CASSPHKGALHF
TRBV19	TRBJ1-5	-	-	TGTGCCACCCGAAGGGGTGATCAGCCCCAGCATTTT	CATRRGDQPQHF
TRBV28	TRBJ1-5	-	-	TGTGCCAGCAGTTTATCGGGGCTAGGTCAGCCCCAGCATTTT	CASSLSGLGQPQHF
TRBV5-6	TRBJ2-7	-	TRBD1	TGTGCCAGCAGCTTTGCCGGGACAGCCTACTACGAGCAGTACTTC	CASSFAGTAYYEQYF
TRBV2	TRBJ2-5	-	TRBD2	TGTGCCAGCAGGCCCCGGGCTAGCGGGGGGGCCGGAGAGACCCAGTACTTC	CASRPRASGGAGETQYF
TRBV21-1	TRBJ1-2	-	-	TGTGCCAGCAGCAAAGAGACAGGGGGCACGGCTAACTATGGCTACACCTTC	CASSKETGGTANYGYTF
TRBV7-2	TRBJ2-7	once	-	TGTGCCAGCAGCTGGGGCTCCTACGAGCAGTACTTC	CASSWGSYEQYF
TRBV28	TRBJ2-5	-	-	TGTGCCAGCAGTTACGGGACGTACCAAGAGACCCAGTACTTC	CASSYGTYQETQYF
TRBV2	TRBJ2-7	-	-	TGTGCCAGCAGTGAGCGGCAGATGTACGAGCAGTACTTC	CASSERQMYEQYF
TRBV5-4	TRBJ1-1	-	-	TGTGCCAGCAGCCTAACGATGACAGCGAACACTGAAGCTTTCTTT	CASSLTMTANTEAFF
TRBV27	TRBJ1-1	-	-	TGTGCCAGCATCGGATATAGCCTTATGAACACTGAAGCTTTCTTT	CASIGYSLMNTEAFF
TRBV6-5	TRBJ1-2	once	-	TGTGCCAGCAGTTACTCGAACGTGGGTGGCTACACCTTC	CASSYSNVGGYTF
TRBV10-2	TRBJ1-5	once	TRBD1	TGCGCCAGCACCGAGGGGGCAGGGAACAATCAGCCCCAGCATTTT	CASTEGAGNNQPQHF
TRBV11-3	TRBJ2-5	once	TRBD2	TGTGCCAGCAGCTTACGGGGGGGTGAGGCCCAGTACTTC	CASSLRGGEAQYF
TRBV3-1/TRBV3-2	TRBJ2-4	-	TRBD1	TGTGCCAGCAGCCAGGCTATACCGTCGACAGGGGTTGCCAAAAACATTCAGTACTTC	CASSQAIPSTGVAKNIQYF
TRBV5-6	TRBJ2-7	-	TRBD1	TGTGCCAGCAGCTTCCTCCTCACATCGGGACAGACCTACGAGCAGTACTTC	CASSFLLTSGQTYEQYF
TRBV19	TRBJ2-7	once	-	TGTGCCAGTAGTATGGGATATGACGAGCAGTACTTC	CASSMGYDEQYF
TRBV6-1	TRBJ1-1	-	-	TGTGCCAGCAGTGAAGGGGGCCGCTCGAACACTGAAGCTTTCTTT	CASSEGGRSNTEAFF
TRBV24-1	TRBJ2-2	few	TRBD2	TGTGCCACCGGGACTAGAGGGGACACCGGGGAGCTGTTTTTT	CATGTRGDTGELFF
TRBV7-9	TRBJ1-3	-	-	TGTGCCAGCAGCCCTCGTAGAGGGGCTGGAAACACCATATATTTT	CASSPRRGAGNTIYF
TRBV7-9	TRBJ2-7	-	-	TGTGCCAGCAGCCTTGCAGGGACGAGCTACGAGCAGTACTTC	CASSLAGTSYEQYF
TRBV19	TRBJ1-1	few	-	TGTGCCAGTAGTAAGATCGCCATAACTGAAGCTTTCTTT	CASSKIAITEAFF
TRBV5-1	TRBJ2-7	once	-	TGCGCCAGCAGCTTGCAGGGGCTCCACGAGCAGTACTTC	CASSLQGLHEQYF
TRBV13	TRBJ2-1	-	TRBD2	TGTGCCAGCAGCTTAGTGGCGGGAGGGGGATGGAATGAGCAGTTCTTC	CASSLVAGGGWNEQFF
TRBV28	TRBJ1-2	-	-	TGTGCCAGCAACCAGGGTCGGGTCTTCGGCTACACCTTC	CASNQGRVFGYTF
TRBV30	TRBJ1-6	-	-	TGTGCCTCCACGGTCGGGGGTAATTCACCCCTCCACTTT	CASTVGGNSPLHF
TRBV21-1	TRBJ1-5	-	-	TGTGCCAGCAGCAAAGGTAGCGGCAATCAGCCCCAGCATTTT	CASSKGSGNQPQHF
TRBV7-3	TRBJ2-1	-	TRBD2	TGTGCCAGCAGCTTAAACCCGGGGGGCTCCTACAATGAGCAGTTCTTC	CASSLNPGGSYNEQFF
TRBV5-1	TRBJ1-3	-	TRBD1	TGCGCCAGCAGATACGACAGGGCCTCTGGAAACACCATATATTTT	CASRYDRASGNTIYF